The T cell receptor beta chain under discussion was sequenced for a study of long-term antiretroviral therapy in people with HIV. The immunoSEQ assay was v3.0, run at survey level. Sequencing aimed to cover about 35,000-55,000 T-cell genomes per sample. Using immunoSEQ multiplex PCR, the repertoire was profiled, and TCRdb retains in-frame clones only, with some absent. The table has 15,000 to 20,000 clones, around 77% seen once; the top ten hold about 16%. On this clone itself: Its specificity is unknown.

Every specimen provided about 0.9-11 million cryopreserved PBMC before DNA extraction took place. Study outcomes and limitations: HIV repertoires spanned narrower CDR3 length ranges than controls.

This CDR3 is 15 amino acids long. Germline V gives CDR1 MDHEN, CDR2 SYDVKM. V was shortened by 5 bases and J by 7 bases, with 20 bases between the two germline ends. The TCR originated in a man aged 25 to 40 with HIV. The rearrangement joins TRBV28 to TRBJ1-1; tentative D call: TRBD1 (6 bases). The material sequenced was unsorted PBMCs, taken approximately 2.2 years before starting antiretroviral therapy. In DNA, the CDR3 is TGTGCCAGCAGTCCCGCATTGTGGGGGCGCATTGAAGCTTTCTTT. Amino acid sequence: CASSPALWGRIEAFF.